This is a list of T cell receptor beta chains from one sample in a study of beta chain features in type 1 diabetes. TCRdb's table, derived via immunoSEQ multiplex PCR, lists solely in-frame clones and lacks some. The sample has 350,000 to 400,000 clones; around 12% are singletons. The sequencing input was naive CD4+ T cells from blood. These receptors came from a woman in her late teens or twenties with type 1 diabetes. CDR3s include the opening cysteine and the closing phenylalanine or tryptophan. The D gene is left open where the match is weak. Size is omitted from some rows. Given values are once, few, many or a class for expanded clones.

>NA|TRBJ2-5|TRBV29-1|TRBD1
CSVLQGAGETQYF
TGCAGCGTATTACAGGGGGCTGGGGAGACCCAGTACTTC
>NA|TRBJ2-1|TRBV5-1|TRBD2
CASSPRTSGGNNEQFF
TGCGCCAGCAGCCCAAGGACTAGCGGGGGAAACAATGAGCAGTTCTTC
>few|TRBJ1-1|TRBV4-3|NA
CASSFTGKNTEAFF
TGCGCCAGCAGCTTTACAGGCAAGAACACTGAAGCTTTCTTT
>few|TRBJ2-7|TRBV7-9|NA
CASSLYGRGPYEQYF
TGTGCCAGCAGCTTGTACGGCAGAGGCCCCTACGAGCAGTACTTC
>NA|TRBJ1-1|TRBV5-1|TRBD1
CASSRSTGGFEAFF
TGCGCCAGCAGCCGGTCGACAGGGGGGTTTGAAGCTTTCTTT
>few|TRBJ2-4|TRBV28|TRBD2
CASGTSGPNIQYF
TGTGCCAGCGGGACTAGCGGCCCCAACATTCAGTACTTC
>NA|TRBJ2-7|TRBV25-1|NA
CASSSETWSHEQYF
TGTGCCAGCAGTTCGGAAACCTGGAGTCACGAGCAGTACTTC
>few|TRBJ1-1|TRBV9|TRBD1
CASSGQGARTEAFF
TGTGCCAGCAGCGGACAGGGGGCGCGGACTGAAGCTTTCTTT
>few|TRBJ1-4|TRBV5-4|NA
CASSSSSYYSTNEKLFF
TGTGCCAGCAGCTCCTCTTCGTACTATTCAACTAATGAAAAACTGTTTTTT
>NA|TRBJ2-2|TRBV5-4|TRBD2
CASSPGGASRTGELFF
TGTGCCAGCAGCCCGGGGGGGGCTTCGCGAACCGGGGAGCTGTTTTTT
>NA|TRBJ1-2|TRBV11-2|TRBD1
CASSLGTGDYGYTF
TGTGCCAGCAGCTTAGGGACAGGGGATTATGGCTACACCTTC
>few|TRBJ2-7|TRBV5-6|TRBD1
CASSFMDRTYEQYF
TGTGCCAGCAGCTTCATGGACAGGACCTACGAGCAGTACTTC
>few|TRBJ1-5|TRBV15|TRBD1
CATSRDGDRLSQPQHF
TGTGCCACCAGCAGAGACGGGGACAGGTTAAGTCAGCCCCAGCATTTT
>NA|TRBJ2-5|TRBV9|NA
CASSVATGVRETQYF
TGTGCCAGCAGCGTAGCTACGGGGGTAAGGGAGACCCAGTACTTC
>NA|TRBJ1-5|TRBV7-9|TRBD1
CASSLRGQGQPQHF
TGTGCCAGCAGCTTAAGGGGACAGGGCCAGCCCCAGCATTTT
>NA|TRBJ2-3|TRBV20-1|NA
CSVPHRDTQYF
TGCTCGGTCCCCCATCGGGATACGCAGTATTTT
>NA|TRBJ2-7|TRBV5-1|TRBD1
CASSQLGQIFEQYF
TGCGCCAGCAGCCAGTTGGGACAGATTTTCGAGCAGTACTTC
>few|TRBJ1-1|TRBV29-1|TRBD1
CSVQGQVNTEAFF
TGCAGCGTACAGGGACAGGTAAACACTGAAGCTTTCTTT
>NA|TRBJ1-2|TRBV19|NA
CASSTLYGYTF
TGTGCCAGTAGTACACTCTATGGCTACACCTTC
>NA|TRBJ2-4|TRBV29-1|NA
CSVNTLYSGGDIQYF
TGCAGCGTTAATACCCTATATAGCGGTGGGGACATTCAGTACTTC
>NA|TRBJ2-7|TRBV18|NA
CASSPRTGKRNEQYF
TGTGCCAGCTCACCGAGAACAGGGAAGAGGAACGAGCAGTACTTC
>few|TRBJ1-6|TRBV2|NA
CASADLGADNSPLHF
TGTGCCAGCGCAGATTTGGGGGCGGATAATTCACCCCTCCACTTT
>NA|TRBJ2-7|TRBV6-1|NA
CASSDGQLFYEQYF
TGTGCCAGCAGTGATGGACAGCTGTTCTACGAGCAGTACTTC
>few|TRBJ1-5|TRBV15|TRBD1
CATSKTGSVPVAQHF
TGTGCCACCAGCAAGACAGGGAGTGTCCCCGTGGCCCAGCATTTT
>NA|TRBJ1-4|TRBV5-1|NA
CASTGGLNEKLFF
TGCGCCAGCACTGGCGGCCTGAATGAAAAACTGTTTTTT
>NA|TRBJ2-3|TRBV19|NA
CASSRTRTSTDTQYF
TGTGCCAGTAGTAGGACTCGAACCTCCACAGATACGCAGTATTTT
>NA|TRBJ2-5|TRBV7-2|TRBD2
CASSVRERGVLQTQYF
TGTGCCAGCAGCGTGCGTGAGCGGGGGGTCCTACAGACCCAGTACTTC
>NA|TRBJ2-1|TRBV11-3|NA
CASSLAQGGGQFF
TGTGCCAGCAGCTTAGCCCAGGGAGGGGGGCAGTTCTTC
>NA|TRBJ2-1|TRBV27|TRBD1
CASSSSGRSRGLFF
TGTGCCAGCAGTTCTTCAGGGCGGAGCAGGGGGCTGTTCTTC
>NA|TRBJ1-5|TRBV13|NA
CASSLEGHQPQHF
TGTGCCAGCAGCTTAGAGGGGCATCAGCCCCAGCATTTT
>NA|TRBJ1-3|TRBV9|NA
CASSVKGQGNTIYF
TGTGCCAGCAGCGTTAAGGGACAAGGAAACACCATATATTTT
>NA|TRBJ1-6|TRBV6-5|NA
CASRREVGNSPLHF
TGTGCCAGCAGAAGGGAGGTCGGAAATTCACCCCTCCACTTT
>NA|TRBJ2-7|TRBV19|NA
CASSPSSHEQYF
TGTGCCAGTTCCCCTAGTTCCCACGAGCAGTACTTC
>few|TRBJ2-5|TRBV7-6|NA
CASSPLGGPKTQYF
TGTGCCAGCAGCCCCCTCGGGGGGCCGAAGACCCAGTACTTC
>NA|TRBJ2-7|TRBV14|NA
CASSQALSSYEQYF
TGTGCCAGCAGCCAAGCTCTCAGCTCCTACGAGCAGTACTTC
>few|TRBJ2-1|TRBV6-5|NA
CASSYLERAGEQFF
TGTGCCAGCAGTTACCTGGAGAGGGCAGGCGAGCAGTTCTTC
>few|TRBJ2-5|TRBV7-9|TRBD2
CASSLGGGAQETQYF
TGTGCCAGCAGCTTAGGGGGGGGAGCCCAAGAGACCCAGTACTTC
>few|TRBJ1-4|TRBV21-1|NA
CASSKDRVNEKLFF
TGTGCCAGCAGCAAAGACAGGGTTAATGAAAAACTGTTTTTT
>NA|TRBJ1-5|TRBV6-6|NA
CASENSRQPQHF
TGTGCCAGCGAAAACTCCCGACAGCCCCAGCATTTT
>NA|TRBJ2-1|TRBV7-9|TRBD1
CASSSIGTGASNEQFF
TGTGCCAGCAGCTCCATAGGGACAGGGGCCTCCAATGAGCAGTTCTTC
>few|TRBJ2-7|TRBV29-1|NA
CSVVGRFSYEQYF
TGCAGCGTTGTAGGCAGGTTTTCCTACGAGCAGTACTTC
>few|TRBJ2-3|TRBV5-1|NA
CASRPGALVTDTQYF
TGCGCCAGCAGACCCGGAGCGCTAGTCACAGATACGCAGTATTTT
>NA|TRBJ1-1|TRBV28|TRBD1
CASSSPGTGNAEAFF
TGTGCCAGCAGTTCCCCCGGGACAGGGAACGCTGAAGCTTTCTTT
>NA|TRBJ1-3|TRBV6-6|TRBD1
CASTVLRGHSGNTIYF
TGTGCCAGCACGGTGTTAAGGGGGCACTCTGGAAACACCATATATTTT
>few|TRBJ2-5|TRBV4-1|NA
CASSQVPLSGETQYF
TGCGCCAGCAGCCAAGTTCCCTTGAGCGGAGAGACCCAGTACTTC
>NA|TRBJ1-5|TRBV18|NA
CASSPLPIVNQPQHF
TGTGCCAGCTCACCACTCCCTATAGTTAATCAGCCCCAGCATTTT
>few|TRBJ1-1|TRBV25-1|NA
CASSVRGNTEAFF
TGTGCCAGCAGTGTACGGGGGAACACTGAAGCTTTCTTT
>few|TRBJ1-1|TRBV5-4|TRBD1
CASSLQGQANTEAFF
TGTGCCAGCAGCTTACAGGGACAGGCGAACACTGAAGCTTTCTTT